This T cell receptor beta chain stems from a study of T cells in Graves' hyperthyroidism and ophthalmopathy. Study findings and constraints: A model of 13 V-J pairs discriminated ophthalmopathy from stable hyperthyroidism.

Trimming at V came to 4 bases and at J to 2 bases, leaving 7 bases not matched to a gene. The CDR3 sequence is 16 residues long. From germline, CDR1 is MNHNS and CDR2 SASEGT. Remarks on this clonotype: What it binds is unknown.

There were TCR beta CDR3 regions amplified from RNA transcripts. The HTBI primer set drove a first-round RT-PCR of the TCR CDR3. TCRdb fed the multiplex PCR reads into MiXCR, producing one record per CDR3 protein. The sample carries about 520,000 distinct CDR3 sequences, roughly 25% recorded once. Material for sequencing was blood. V and J are TRBV6-1 and TRBJ2-7, with TRBD1 identical over 11 bases. This TCR came from a woman under 40 with Graves' ophthalmopathy. CDR3 nucleotide sequence: TGTGCCAGCAGTGGACCGGGACAGGGGGGCACCTACGAGCAGTACTTC. As protein: CASSGPGQGGTYEQYF.